Shown below are 30 T cell receptor beta chains from a single sample sequenced in a study of T-cell memory formation after mild COVID-19. TCRdb independently ran MiXCR on the 5' RACE reads; one entry per CDR3 protein. The sample includes 400,000 to 550,000 distinct CDR3 sequences, 20% to 25% of them seen just once. The sequenced material came from PBMCs or a T cell subset sorted from them (not recorded which). The receptors shown here come from an adult woman who had mild COVID-19 (a few samples of this study predate the infection). Cell type and time point are not known.

This clonotype has just a few counts. The chain recombines TRBV7-8 with TRBJ1-2; D not certain. Trimming removed 2 bases at V and 6 bases at J, with 10 bases between. CDR1 is SGHVS, CDR2 FQNEAQ, per germline. The CDR3 loop spans 13 amino acids. CDR3 DNA: TGTGCCAGCAGCTTATCCCCCGGGGATGGCTACACCTTC. Translating gives CASSLSPGDGYTF.

The chain is built from TRBV12-3 or TRBV12-4 and TRBJ1-6; TRBD1 is a possible D gene (5 bases). Trimming took off 2 bases at V and 10 bases at J, with 9 bases between the two ends. The CDR3 runs 13 residues. This CDR3 is CASSLRRGSPLHF. The CDR3 coding sequence is TGTGCCAGCAGTTTAAGACGGGGGTCACCCCTCCACTTT.

The chain couples TRBV7-3 to TRBJ2-5; 14 bases are shared with TRBD2. Germline CDR1 reads SGHTA; CDR2 reads FQGTGA. Trimming took 5 bases from V and 5 from J; bases not matched to a gene: 10. The CDR3 contains 17 residues. CDR3 loop: CASSPGLAGGFGETQYF. The CDR3, as DNA: TGTGCCAGCAGCCCCGGACTAGCGGGGGGATTCGGGGAGACCCAGTACTTC.

In its sample, this clonotype was seen a few times. V and J are TRBV5-1 and TRBJ1-1, with TRBD1 identical over 8 bases. The germline CDR1 and CDR2 sequences are SGHRS and YFSETQ. The CDR3 extends over 15 amino acids. The ends lost 3 bases at V and 1 base at J; junction bases unmatched: 5. The CDR3 sequence is CASSSQGVQNTEAFF. For the CDR3, the DNA is TGCGCCAGCAGCTCACAGGGGGTTCAGAACACTGAAGCTTTCTTT.

Only a few counts were recorded for this clonotype. V usage is TRBV7-9 and J usage is TRBJ2-4, with 7 positions matching TRBD1. The germline V gene encodes CDR1 SEHNR and CDR2 FQNEAQ (reference sequence). V lost 5 bases and J lost 1; bases outside the gene matches: 14. The CDR3 totals 18 residues. The CDR3, as DNA: TGTGCCAGCAGCCCCCCCGGGACAGCTTCCGAGGCCAAAAACATTCAGTACTTC. Its translation is CASSPPGTASEAKNIQYF.

This clonotype was observed a handful of times. V and J are TRBV4-3 and TRBJ2-2; no clear D. The CDR3 consists of 17 residues. Trimming pared 0 bases from V and 7 bases from J, leaving 18 bases between. Germline loops: CDR1 LGHNA, CDR2 YSLEER. CDR3 DNA sequence: TGCGCCAGCAGCCAAGATAAATGGACCGCCTTGGGCGGGGAGCTGTTTTTT. Translating it yields CASSQDKWTALGGELFF.

The chain recombines TRBV4-1 with TRBJ1-4; no reliable D call. Germline V lookup: CDR1 MGHRA, CDR2 YSYEKL. V was shortened by 1 base and J by 7 bases, with 13 bases between the two germline ends. There are 15 residues in the CDR3. The CDR3 reads CASSQGPRRGEKLFF. DNA for the CDR3: TGCGCCAGCAGCCAAGGTCCGAGACGAGGTGAAAAACTGTTTTTT.

The gene calls are TRBV12-3 or TRBV12-4 and TRBJ2-1; D is perhaps TRBD2 (5 bases). This CDR3 region has 14 residues. V shed 1 base and J shed 8 bases, with 12 bases lying between them. CDR3: CASSLGRAWYEQFF. CDR3 nucleotides: TGTGCCAGCAGTTTAGGGCGGGCGTGGTATGAGCAGTTCTTC.

V usage is TRBV24-1 and J usage is TRBJ2-7; perhaps TRBD1 as D (5 bases). Trimming took 4 bases from V and 2 from J, leaving 11 bases between them. The CDR3 contains 14 residues. In germline, CDR1 is KGHDR, CDR2 SFDVKD. CDR3: CATSDPDSPYEQYF. The CDR3 coding sequence is TGTGCCACCAGTGACCCAGACAGCCCCTACGAGCAGTACTTC.

The chain recombines TRBV14 with TRBJ2-1, with 12 bases matching TRBD2. CDR3 length: 16 residues. Trimming removed 2 bases from V and 1 base from J; junction bases left unmatched: 0. CDR1 is SGHDN, CDR2 FVKESK, per germline. The CDR3 protein is CASSQLAGGSYNEQFF. Written as DNA, the CDR3 is TGTGCCAGCAGCCAACTAGCGGGAGGGTCCTACAATGAGCAGTTCTTC. The full variable domain, its missing parts supplied by reference TRBV14 and TRBJ2-1, is EAGVTQFPSHSVIEKGQTVTLRCDPISGHDNLYWYRRVMGKEIKFLLHFVKESKQDESGMPNNRFLAERTGGTYSTLKVQPAELEDSGVYFCASSQLAGGSYNEQFFGPGTRLTVL.

This clonotype has only a few counts. V gene TRBV27 combines with J gene TRBJ2-7, with TRBD1 matching 7 bases. The V segment lost 5 bases and the J segment 0 bases; nucleotides outside the gene matches: 7. CDR3 length: 15 residues. The V gene's germline CDR1 is MNHEY and CDR2 SMNVEV (reference sequence). CDR3 sequence (DNA): TGTGCCAGCAGTGCATGGACAGGCCTCTCCTACGAGCAGTACTTC. This codes for CASSAWTGLSYEQYF.

This sequence joins TRBV11-2 and TRBJ1-5, with D tentatively TRBD1 (6 bases). The V and J ends lost 5 bases and 5 bases respectively, with 13 bases between them. CDR1 is SGHAT, CDR2 FQNNGV, per germline. There are 14 residues in the CDR3. The CDR3 loop reads CASSRTGMDQPQHF. In DNA form, the CDR3 reads TGTGCCAGCAGCCGTACAGGGATGGATCAGCCCCAGCATTTT.

There are a few counts of this clonotype. The chain joins TRBV7-9 to TRBJ2-5; D is possibly TRBD2 (6 bases). The length of the CDR3 is 15 residues. Germline CDR1 and CDR2: SEHNR and FQNEAQ (reference sequence). V gave up 1 base and J gave up 5 bases, with 14 bases separating them. For the CDR3, the DNA is TGTGCCAGCAGCTTAGGGGACTCCCATTGGGAGACCCAGTACTTC. Translating gives CASSLGDSHWETQYF.

This clonotype was seen a single time. V usage is TRBV14 and J usage is TRBJ2-5, with D possibly being TRBD1 or TRBD2 (5 bases each). Trimming shortened V by 4 bases and J by 4 bases, and 19 bases separated the two germline ends. Germline assignment: CDR1 SGHDN and CDR2 FVKESK. The CDR3 is 16 residues long. This chain's CDR3 is CASSPNAGTPGETQYF. The CDR3 DNA follows: TGTGCCAGCAGCCCCAACGCCGGGACCCCGGGAGAGACCCAGTACTTC.

This chain links TRBV7-2 with TRBJ2-3; 7 bases are a match to TRBD2. Germline CDR1 SGHTA, CDR2 FQGNSA. CDR3 size: 14 residues. The V gene end was trimmed by 5 bases and the J gene end by 5 bases; junction bases not matched to a gene: 7. CDR3 sequence (DNA): TGTGCCAGCAGCCTACGGCGGGAGCAAGATACGCAGTATTTT. Translation: CASSLRREQDTQYF. The entire variable domain, with the rest obtained from reference TRBV7-2 and TRBJ2-3, is as follows: GAGVSQSPSNKVTEKGKDVELRCDPISGHTALYWYRQSLGQGLEFLIYFQGNSAPDKSGLPSDRFSAERTGGSVSTLTIQRTQQEDSAVYLCASSLRREQDTQYFGPGTRLTVL.

This chain connects TRBV2 to TRBJ1-5; 7 bases agree with TRBD1. Trimming at V came to 1 base and at J to 2 bases, leaving 2 bases not matched to a gene. Germline CDR1 SNHLY, CDR2 FYNNEI. The CDR3 is 15 residues long. CDR3 region: CASSEVQGGNQPQHF. Here the CDR3 DNA reads TGTGCCAGCAGTGAAGTCCAGGGGGGCAATCAGCCCCAGCATTTT.

The J gene is TRBJ2-3, the V gene TRBV12-3 or TRBV12-4, with 7 nucleotides matching TRBD1. The CDR3 extends over 19 amino acids. V gave up 6 bases and J gave up 0 bases; unmatched junction bases: 18. The DNA for the CDR3 is TGTGCCAGCAGGCAGGGGGAAGTCGACTGGGAAGCTAGCACAGATACGCAGTATTTT. Translating it yields CASRQGEVDWEASTDTQYF.

The rearrangement joins TRBV4-1 to TRBJ1-4; D gene unclear. The CDR3 runs 15 residues. The V end was cut by 0 bases, the J end by 0 bases, with 5 bases between. From germline, CDR1 is MGHRA and CDR2 YSYEKL. The CDR3 here is CASSQDWATNEKLFF. The DNA for the CDR3 is TGCGCCAGCAGCCAAGATTGGGCAACTAATGAAAAACTGTTTTTT.

The chain links TRBV30 to TRBJ1-1; weak D call: TRBD1 (6 bases). The CDR3 consists of 13 residues. V was trimmed by 0 bases and J by 7 bases, leaving 12 bases between them. Germline V gives CDR1 GTSNPN, CDR2 SVGIG (reference sequence). This CDR3 reads CAWSVMGGVEAFF. The CDR3 nucleotides read TGTGCCTGGAGTGTAATGGGGGGCGTTGAAGCTTTCTTT.

This clonotype was seen a few times. The chain links TRBV12-3 or TRBV12-4 to TRBJ1-2, with 11 bases identical to TRBD1. The CDR3 spans 15 residues. V shed 1 base, J shed 9 bases, and the junction held 7 bases outside the gene matches. For the CDR3, the DNA is TGTGCCAGCAGTTTAGGCTTCGGACAGGGGGCTAGCTACACCTTC. Its protein is CASSLGFGQGASYTF.

This chain connects TRBV29-1 to TRBJ2-3; weak D call: TRBD2 (6 bases). The CDR3 totals 16 residues. Germline CDR1 is SQVTM and CDR2 is ANQGSEA. V lost 7 bases and J lost 2, with 22 bases in between. The CDR3 loop reads CSAGLPTQRHTDTQYF. In DNA form, the CDR3 reads TGCAGCGCTGGACTACCGACCCAACGCCACACAGATACGCAGTATTTT.

The sample holds a few counts of this clonotype. The chain recombines TRBV20-1 with TRBJ1-5; the D is unclear. The CDR3 consists of 13 residues. From germline, CDR1 is DFQATT and CDR2 SNEGSKA (reference sequence). V lost 0 bases and J lost 6, with 9 bases in between. Here the CDR3 DNA reads TGCAGTGCTAGAGATTTGGGAAGTCAGCCCCAGCATTTT. Translated, it gives CSARDLGSQPQHF.

This chain joins TRBV18 and TRBJ1-1; D gene ambiguous. Germline assignment: CDR1 KGHSH and CDR2 LQKENI. The CDR3 consists of 14 residues. V was shortened by 3 bases and J by 1 base, with 9 bases between the two germline ends. DNA of the CDR3: TGTGCCAGCTCACCCCAGGTCTCGAACACTGAAGCTTTCTTT. Amino acid sequence: CASSPQVSNTEAFF.

The gene calls are TRBV6-5 and TRBJ1-1; D gene unclear. Germline V gene sequence: CDR1 MNHEY, CDR2 SVGAGI. The CDR3 extends over 11 amino acids. Trimming took 5 bases from V and 8 from J, leaving 9 bases between them. The CDR3 sequence: CASSHLMEAFF. In DNA, the CDR3 is TGTGCCAGCAGTCACCTAATGGAAGCTTTCTTT.

By share of the sample, this clonotype is medium-sized. Here the CDR3 reads CASSSPIAGVHEQYF. CDR3 nucleotide sequence: TGTGCCAGCAGCTCACCTATAGCGGGAGTCCACGAGCAGTACTTC. The chain joins TRBV11-2 to TRBJ2-7; 9 positions agree with TRBD2. This CDR3 spans 15 amino acids. Trimming took 4 bases from V and 5 from J; bases not matched to a gene: 9. Per germline, CDR1 SGHAT and CDR2 FQNNGV.

This clonotype was observed a handful of times. The V call is TRBV4-1, the J call TRBJ2-2, with D perhaps TRBD1 or TRBD2 (5 bases each). Germline-derived CDR1 and CDR2 are MGHRA and YSYEKL. Trimming removed 3 bases at V and 6 bases at J, with 11 bases between. CDR3 length equals 14 residues. The CDR3: CASSQGDGAGELFF. The CDR3 DNA reads TGCGCCAGCAGCCAGGGGGACGGGGCCGGGGAGCTGTTTTTT.

This clonotype showed up just a few times. V is TRBV7-2 and J is TRBJ2-1, with D maybe TRBD1 (5 bases). The CDR3 has 12 amino acids. From germline, CDR1 is SGHTA and CDR2 FQGNSA. V lost 5 bases and J 5 bases, leaving 7 bases between the germline ends. The CDR3, as DNA: TGTGCCAGCAGCCGACAGAACAATGAGCAGTTCTTC. The encoded protein is CASSRQNNEQFF.

This clonotype has more than one count but fewer than ten. This sequence joins TRBV2 and TRBJ2-1, with D perhaps TRBD1 or TRBD2 (5 bases each). Germline V CDR1 and CDR2: SNHLY, FYNNEI. Trimming cost V 6 bases and J 6 bases, with 15 bases left between them. The length of the CDR3 is 14 residues. CDR3 in DNA: TGTGCCAGCAGCAACTCCCGTGGGGGCAATGAGCAGTTCTTC. Translated: CASSNSRGGNEQFF.

This clonotype was observed a few times. V is TRBV7-2 and J is TRBJ1-2; D uncertain. Germline CDR1 and CDR2: SGHTA and FQGNSA. The CDR3 has 14 amino acids. V shed 2 bases and J shed 9 bases, with 16 bases lying between them. CDR3: CASSLSPSQPSYTF. CDR3 bases: TGTGCCAGCAGCTTATCTCCTTCTCAACCGAGCTACACCTTC.

The chain links TRBV6-5 to TRBJ1-1; 8 bases line up with TRBD1. Trimming removed 6 bases from V and 4 bases from J; junction bases left unmatched: 7. The CDR3 covers 14 residues. Looked up from germline, CDR1 is MNHEY and CDR2 is SVGAGI. CDR3 coding DNA: TGTGCCAGCAGGACCGACAGGGGAGGCACTGAAGCTTTCTTT. Translating it yields CASRTDRGGTEAFF.